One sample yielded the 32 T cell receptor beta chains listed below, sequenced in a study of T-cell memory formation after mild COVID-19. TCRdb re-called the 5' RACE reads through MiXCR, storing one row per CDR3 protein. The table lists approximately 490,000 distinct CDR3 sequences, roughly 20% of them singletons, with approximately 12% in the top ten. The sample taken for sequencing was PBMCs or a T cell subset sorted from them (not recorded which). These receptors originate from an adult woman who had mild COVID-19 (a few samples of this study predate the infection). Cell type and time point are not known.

CDR3 region: CASSLQGSSYNEQFF. For the CDR3, the DNA is TGTGCCAGCAGCTTACAGGGGAGCTCCTACAATGAGCAGTTCTTC. V gene TRBV5-4 combines with J gene TRBJ2-1; 7 bases map to TRBD1. From germline, CDR1 is SGHNT and CDR2 YYREEE (reference sequence). This CDR3 region has 15 residues. J was trimmed by 0 bases and V by 2 bases; bases with no gene match: 2.

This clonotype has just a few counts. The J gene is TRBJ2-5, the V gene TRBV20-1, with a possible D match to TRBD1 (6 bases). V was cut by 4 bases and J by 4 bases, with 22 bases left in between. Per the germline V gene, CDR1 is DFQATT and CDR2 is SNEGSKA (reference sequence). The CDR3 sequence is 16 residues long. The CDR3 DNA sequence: TGCAGTGCTATCCAGGGGTTAGGCGTGGGACGAGAGACCCAGTACTTC. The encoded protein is CSAIQGLGVGRETQYF.

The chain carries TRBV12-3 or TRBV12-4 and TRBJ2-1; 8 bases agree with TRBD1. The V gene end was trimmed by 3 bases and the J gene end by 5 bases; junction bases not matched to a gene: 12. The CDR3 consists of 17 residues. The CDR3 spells CASSFDRGQVLHNEQFF. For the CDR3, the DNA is TGTGCCAGCAGTTTCGATCGGGGACAGGTGCTCCACAATGAGCAGTTCTTC.

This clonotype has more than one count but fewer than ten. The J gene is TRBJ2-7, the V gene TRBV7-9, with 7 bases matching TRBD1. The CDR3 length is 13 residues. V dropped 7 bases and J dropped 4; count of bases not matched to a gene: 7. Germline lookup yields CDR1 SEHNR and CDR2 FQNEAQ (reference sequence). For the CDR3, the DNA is TGTGCCAGCACCTTCGGGACAGCGTACGAGCAGTACTTC. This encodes CASTFGTAYEQYF.

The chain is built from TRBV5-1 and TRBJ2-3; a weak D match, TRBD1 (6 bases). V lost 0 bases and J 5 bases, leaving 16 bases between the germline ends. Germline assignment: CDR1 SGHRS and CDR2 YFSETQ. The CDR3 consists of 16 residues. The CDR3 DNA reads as TGCGCCAGCAGCTTGGTCTCAGGGGCTAATGTAGATACGCAGTATTTT. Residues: CASSLVSGANVDTQYF.

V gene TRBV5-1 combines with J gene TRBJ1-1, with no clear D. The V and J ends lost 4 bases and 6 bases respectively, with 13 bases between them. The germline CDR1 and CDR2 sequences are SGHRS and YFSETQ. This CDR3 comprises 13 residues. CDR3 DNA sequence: TGCGCCAGCAGCCGACCCCCTTGGGCTGAAGCTTTCTTT. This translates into CASSRPPWAEAFF.

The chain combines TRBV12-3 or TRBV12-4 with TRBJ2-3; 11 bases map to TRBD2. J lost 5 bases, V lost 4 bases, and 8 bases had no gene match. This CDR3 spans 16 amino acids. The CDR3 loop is CASSSQLAGVIDTQYF. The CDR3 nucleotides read TGTGCCAGCAGTTCCCAACTAGCGGGAGTGATAGATACGCAGTATTTT.

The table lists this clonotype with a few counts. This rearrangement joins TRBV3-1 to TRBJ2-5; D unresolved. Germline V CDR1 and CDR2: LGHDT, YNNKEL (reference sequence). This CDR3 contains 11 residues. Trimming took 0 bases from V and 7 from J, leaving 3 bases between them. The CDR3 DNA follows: TGTGCCAGCAGCCAAGAATCGACCCAGTACTTC. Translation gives CASSQESTQYF.

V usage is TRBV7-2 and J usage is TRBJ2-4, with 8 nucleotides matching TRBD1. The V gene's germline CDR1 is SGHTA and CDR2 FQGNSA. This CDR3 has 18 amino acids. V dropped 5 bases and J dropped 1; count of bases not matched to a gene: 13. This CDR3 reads CASSPRDWTGSAKNIQYF. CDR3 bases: TGTGCCAGCAGCCCACGGGACTGGACAGGGTCGGCCAAAAACATTCAGTACTTC. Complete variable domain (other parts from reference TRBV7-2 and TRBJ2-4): GAGVSQSPSNKVTEKGKDVELRCDPISGHTALYWYRQSLGQGLEFLIYFQGNSAPDKSGLPSDRFSAERTGGSVSTLTIQRTQQEDSAVYLCASSPRDWTGSAKNIQYFGAGTRLSVL.

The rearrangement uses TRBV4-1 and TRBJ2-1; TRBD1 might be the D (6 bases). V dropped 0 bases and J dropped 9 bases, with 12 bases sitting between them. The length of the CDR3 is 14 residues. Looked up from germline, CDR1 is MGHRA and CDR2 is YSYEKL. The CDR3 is CASSQDGRGGEQFF. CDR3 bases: TGCGCCAGCAGCCAAGATGGGCGAGGGGGTGAGCAGTTCTTC.

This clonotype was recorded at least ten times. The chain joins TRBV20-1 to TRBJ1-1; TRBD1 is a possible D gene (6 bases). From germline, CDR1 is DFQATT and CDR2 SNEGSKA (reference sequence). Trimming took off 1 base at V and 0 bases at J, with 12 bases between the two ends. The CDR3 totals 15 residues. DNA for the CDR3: TGCAGTGCTAGAGTGGAGGGGGAAATGAACACTGAAGCTTTCTTT. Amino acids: CSARVEGEMNTEAFF.

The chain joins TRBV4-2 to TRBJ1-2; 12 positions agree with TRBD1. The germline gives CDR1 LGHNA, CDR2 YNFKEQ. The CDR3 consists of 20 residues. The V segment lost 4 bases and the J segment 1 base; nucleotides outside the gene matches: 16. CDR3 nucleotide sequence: TGTGCCAGCAGCCCACCACAAGATCAGGGACAGGGGGCCGGTAACTATGGCTACACCTTC. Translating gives CASSPPQDQGQGAGNYGYTF.

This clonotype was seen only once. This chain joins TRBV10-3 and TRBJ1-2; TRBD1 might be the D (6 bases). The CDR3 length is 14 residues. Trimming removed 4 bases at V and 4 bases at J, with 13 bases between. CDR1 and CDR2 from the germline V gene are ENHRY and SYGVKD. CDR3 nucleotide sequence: TGTGCCATCAGTGCAGATACAGGGCTCTATGGCTACACCTTC. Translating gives CAISADTGLYGYTF.

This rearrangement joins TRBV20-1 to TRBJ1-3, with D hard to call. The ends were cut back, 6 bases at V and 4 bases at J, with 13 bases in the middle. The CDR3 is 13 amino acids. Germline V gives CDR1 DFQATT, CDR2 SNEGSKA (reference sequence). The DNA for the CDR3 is TGCAGTGCCTACGGGGAACCCGGAAACACCATATATTTT. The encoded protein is CSAYGEPGNTIYF.

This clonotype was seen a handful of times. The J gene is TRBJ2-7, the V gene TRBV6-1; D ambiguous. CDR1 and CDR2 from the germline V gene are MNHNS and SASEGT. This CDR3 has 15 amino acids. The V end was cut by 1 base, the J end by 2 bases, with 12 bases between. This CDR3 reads CASSEGPVLPYEQYF. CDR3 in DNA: TGTGCCAGCAGTGAAGGTCCAGTCCTACCCTACGAGCAGTACTTC.

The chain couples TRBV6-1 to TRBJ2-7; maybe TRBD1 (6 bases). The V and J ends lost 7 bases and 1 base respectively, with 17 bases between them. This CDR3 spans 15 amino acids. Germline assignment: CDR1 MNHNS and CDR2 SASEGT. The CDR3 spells CASTRDTWTSYEQYF. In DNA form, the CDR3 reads TGTGCCAGCACTCGGGACACCTGGACTTCCTACGAGCAGTACTTC.

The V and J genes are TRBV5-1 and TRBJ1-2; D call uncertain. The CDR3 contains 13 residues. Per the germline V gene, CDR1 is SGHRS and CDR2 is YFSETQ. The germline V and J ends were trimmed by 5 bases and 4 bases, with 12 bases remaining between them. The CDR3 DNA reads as TGCGCCAGCAGTCTTGGCGAATTCTATGGCTACACCTTC. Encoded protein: CASSLGEFYGYTF.

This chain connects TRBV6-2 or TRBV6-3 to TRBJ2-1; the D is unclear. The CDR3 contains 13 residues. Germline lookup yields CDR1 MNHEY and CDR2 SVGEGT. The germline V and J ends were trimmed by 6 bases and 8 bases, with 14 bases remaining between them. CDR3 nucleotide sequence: TGTGCCAGCAGCCTCGCCCCAGGCCATGAGCAGTTCTTC. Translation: CASSLAPGHEQFF.

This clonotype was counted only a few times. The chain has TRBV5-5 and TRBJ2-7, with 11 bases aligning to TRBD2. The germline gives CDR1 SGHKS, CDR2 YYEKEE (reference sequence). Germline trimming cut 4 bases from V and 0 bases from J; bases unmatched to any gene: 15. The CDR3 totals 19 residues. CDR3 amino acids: CASSVRLAGHPTFSYEQYF. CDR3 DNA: TGTGCCAGCAGCGTTAGACTAGCGGGGCACCCTACATTCTCCTACGAGCAGTACTTC.

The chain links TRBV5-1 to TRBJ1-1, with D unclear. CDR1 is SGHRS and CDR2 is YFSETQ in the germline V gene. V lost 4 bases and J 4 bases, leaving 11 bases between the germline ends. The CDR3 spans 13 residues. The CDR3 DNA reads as TGCGCCAGCAGCCCTATGGTGGGCACTGAAGCTTTCTTT. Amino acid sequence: CASSPMVGTEAFF.

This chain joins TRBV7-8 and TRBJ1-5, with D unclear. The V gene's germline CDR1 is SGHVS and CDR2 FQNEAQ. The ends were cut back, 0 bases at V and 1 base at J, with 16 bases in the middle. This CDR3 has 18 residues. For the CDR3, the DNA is TGTGCCAGCAGCTTAGCTCGTTCGACCATGCGAAGCAATCAGCCCCAGCATTTT. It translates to CASSLARSTMRSNQPQHF.

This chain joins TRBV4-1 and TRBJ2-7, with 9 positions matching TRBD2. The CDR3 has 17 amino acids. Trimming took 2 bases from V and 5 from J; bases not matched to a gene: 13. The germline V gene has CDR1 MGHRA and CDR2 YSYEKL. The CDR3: CASSQIISGSTLNEQYF. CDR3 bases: TGCGCCAGCAGCCAAATCATTAGCGGGAGCACATTAAACGAGCAGTACTTC.

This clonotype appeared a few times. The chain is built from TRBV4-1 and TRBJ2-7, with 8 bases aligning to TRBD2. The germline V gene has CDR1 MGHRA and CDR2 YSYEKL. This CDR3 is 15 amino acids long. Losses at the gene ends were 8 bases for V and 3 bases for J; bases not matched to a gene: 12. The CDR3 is CASEPRHSGGYEQYF. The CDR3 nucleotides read TGCGCCAGCGAGCCAAGACACAGCGGGGGCTACGAGCAGTACTTC.

This CDR3 is CASSASGPATDTQYF. Written as DNA, the CDR3 is TGTGCCAGCAGCGCTAGCGGGCCCGCAACAGATACGCAGTATTTT. The chain links TRBV9 to TRBJ2-3; 8 positions agree with TRBD2. Germline V gene data show CDR1 as SGDLS and CDR2 as YYNGEE. This CDR3 has 15 residues. V was pared by 3 bases and J by 3 bases, with 6 bases of the junction left unmatched.

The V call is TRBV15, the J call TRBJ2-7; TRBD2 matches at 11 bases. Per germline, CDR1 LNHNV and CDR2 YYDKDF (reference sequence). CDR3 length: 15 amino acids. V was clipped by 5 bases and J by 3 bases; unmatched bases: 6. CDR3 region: CATSGTSGADYEQYF. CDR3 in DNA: TGTGCCACCAGCGGGACTAGCGGAGCTGACTACGAGCAGTACTTC. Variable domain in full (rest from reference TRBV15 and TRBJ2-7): DAMVIQNPRYQVTQFGKPVTLSCSQTLNHNVMYWYQQKSSQAPKLLFHYYDKDFNNEADTPDNFQSRRPNTSFCFLDIRSPGLGDTAMYLCATSGTSGADYEQYFGPGTRLTVT.

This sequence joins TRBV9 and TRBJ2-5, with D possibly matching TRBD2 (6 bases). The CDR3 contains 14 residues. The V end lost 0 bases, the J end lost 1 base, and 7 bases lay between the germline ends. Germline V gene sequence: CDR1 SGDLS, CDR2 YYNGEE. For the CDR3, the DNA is TGTGCCAGCAGCGTAGGGGGGGTCCAAGAGACCCAGTACTTC. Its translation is CASSVGGVQETQYF.

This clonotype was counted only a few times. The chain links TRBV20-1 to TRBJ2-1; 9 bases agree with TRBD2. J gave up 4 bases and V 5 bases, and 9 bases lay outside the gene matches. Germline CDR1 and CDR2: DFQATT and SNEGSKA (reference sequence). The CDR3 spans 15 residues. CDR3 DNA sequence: TGCAGTGCTTCGGTAGCGGGAGAATGGTACAATGAGCAGTTCTTC. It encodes CSASVAGEWYNEQFF.

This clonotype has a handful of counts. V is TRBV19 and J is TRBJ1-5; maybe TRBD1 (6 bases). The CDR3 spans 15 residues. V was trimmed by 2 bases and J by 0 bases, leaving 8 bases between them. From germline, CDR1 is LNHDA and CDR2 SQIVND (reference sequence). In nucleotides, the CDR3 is TGTGCCAGTAGTATAAGAGGGGGTAGCAATCAGCCCCAGCATTTT. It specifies CASSIRGGSNQPQHF.

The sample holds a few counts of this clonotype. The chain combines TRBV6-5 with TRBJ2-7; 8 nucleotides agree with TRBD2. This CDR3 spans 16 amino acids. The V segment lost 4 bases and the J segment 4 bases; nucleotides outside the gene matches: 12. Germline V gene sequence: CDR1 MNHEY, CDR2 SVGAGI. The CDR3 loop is CASSSEPGLGIYEQYF. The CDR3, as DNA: TGTGCCAGCAGTTCTGAGCCGGGACTAGGGATATACGAGCAGTACTTC.

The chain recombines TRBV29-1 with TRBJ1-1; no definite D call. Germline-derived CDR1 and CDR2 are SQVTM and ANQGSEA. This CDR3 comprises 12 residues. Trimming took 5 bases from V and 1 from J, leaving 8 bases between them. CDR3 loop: CSVLGWNTEAFF. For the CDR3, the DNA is TGCAGCGTTCTGGGCTGGAACACTGAAGCTTTCTTT. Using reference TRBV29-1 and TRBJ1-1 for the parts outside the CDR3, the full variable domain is SAVISQKPSRDICQRGTSLTIQCQVDSQVTMMFWYRQQPGQSLTLIATANQGSEATYESGFVIDKFPISRPNLTFSTLTVSNMSPEDSSIYLCSVLGWNTEAFFGQGTRLTVV.

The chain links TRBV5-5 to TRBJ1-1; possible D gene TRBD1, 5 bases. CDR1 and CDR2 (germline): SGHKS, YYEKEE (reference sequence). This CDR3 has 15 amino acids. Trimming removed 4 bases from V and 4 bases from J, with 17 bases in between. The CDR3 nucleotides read TGTGCCAGCAGCCCGTGGGGGGTGGGAGGCACTGAAGCTTTCTTT. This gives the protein CASSPWGVGGTEAFF.

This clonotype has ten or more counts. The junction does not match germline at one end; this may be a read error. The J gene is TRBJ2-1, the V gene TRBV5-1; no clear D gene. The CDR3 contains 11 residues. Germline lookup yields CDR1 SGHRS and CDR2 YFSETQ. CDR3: CASSLGVEQFF. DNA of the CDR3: TGTGCCAGCAGCTTAGGCGTTGAGCAGTTCTTC.